What follows are 20 T cell receptor beta chains derived from one specimen sequenced in a study of CD8+ T cells in alopecia areata (dated by TCRdb to between 2017 and 2018). The label giving this sample's time point can be read as: baseline before oral tofacitinib. Library construction relied on the immunoSEQ multiplex PCR assay. For TCR sequencing, RNA was extracted from every sample and reverse transcribed into cDNA to serve as template. TCRdb mirrors the immuneACCESS table, restricted to in-frame sequences. Some clones are absent from its copies; in checked studies, under half trace to an unresolved V gene, and the reason for the others is unknown. In all, the sample holds 200,000 or so clones, and about 60% of those were seen once. The ten largest clones represent around 0.46% of the sample. The sequences come from CD4+ T cells sorted from blood, collected at week 0. Receptors originate from a human donor with alopecia areata.

The rearrangement uses TRBV29-1 and TRBJ1-3, with D possibly being TRBD1 (5 bases). CDR3 length equals 14 residues. Germline CDR1 is SQVTM and CDR2 is ANQGSEA. Trimming removed 6 bases at V and 0 bases at J, with 12 bases between. CDR3 nucleotides: TGCAGCGTACGAACAGGAGTCTCTGGAAACACCATATATTTT. It is translated as CSVRTGVSGNTIYF.

The rearrangement uses TRBV1 and TRBJ1-1; the table's D call, TRBD1, has no DNA check behind it. TRBV1 is tagged as a pseudogene. This CDR3 is built from 16 residues. This CDR3 is CTSSHGTGGADTEAFF. The CDR3 DNA reads as TGCACCAGCAGCCACGGGACAGGGGGCGCGGACACTGAAGCTTTCTTT.

This clone was picked up a small number of times. The rearrangement links TRBV4-1 to TRBJ2-7; 8 nucleotides align to TRBD1. CDR3 size: 14 residues. Germline assignment: CDR1 MGHRA and CDR2 YSYEKL. V shed 1 base and J 2 bases; nucleotides not matched to a gene: 1. The CDR3 reads CASSQAGGPYEQYF. CDR3 DNA: TGCGCCAGCAGCCAAGCAGGGGGCCCCTACGAGCAGTACTTC.

The chain recombines TRBV30 with TRBJ2-7; 10 positions match TRBD1. Germline CDR1 reads GTSNPN; CDR2 reads SVGIG (reference sequence). CDR3 size: 16 residues. V shed 1 base and J 3 bases; nucleotides not matched to a gene: 9. DNA of the CDR3: TGTGCCTGGAGTGCTCGATTGGACAGGGGGAACTACGAGCAGTACTTC. The encoded protein is CAWSARLDRGNYEQYF.

Notes on this clone: Additional DNA sequences in this sample encode the identical CDR3. The chain couples TRBV30 to TRBJ1-2; D is possibly TRBD1 (6 bases). The CDR3 length is 12 residues. Germline V gene data show CDR1 as GTSNPN and CDR2 as SVGIG (reference sequence). The V gene lost 0 bases and the J gene lost 5 bases, with 7 bases spanning the gap. This chain's CDR3 is CAWSVGGYGYTF. Here the CDR3 DNA reads TGTGCCTGGAGTGTAGGGGGGTATGGCTACACCTTC.

The gene calls are TRBV30 and TRBJ2-1, with 9 bases aligning to TRBD2. CDR1 and CDR2 (germline): GTSNPN, SVGIG (reference sequence). This CDR3 has 13 amino acids. Trimming at V came to 7 bases and at J to 10 bases, leaving 11 bases not matched to a gene. The CDR3 DNA is TGTGCCTATCAAATAGCGGGAGCGGGGGAGCAGTTCTTC. This encodes CAYQIAGAGEQFF.

The sample holds a few counts of this clone. This may be a read error, as it is one base from a much larger clone. The chain links TRBV4-2 to TRBJ1-3; D remains unclear. Trimming left V 0 bases short and J 0 bases short, with 3 bases between. The CDR3 is 14 residues long. CDR1 and CDR2 (germline): LGHNA, YNFKEQ. Here the CDR3 reads CASSQDSSGNTIYF. CDR3 nucleotide sequence: TGTGCCAGCAGCCAAGACAGCTCTGGAAACACCATATATTTT.

This clone was counted a single time. This chain links TRBV25-1 with TRBJ2-3, with 8 bases aligning to TRBD1. Germline V gene data show CDR1 as MGHDK and CDR2 as SYGVNS. The CDR3 extends over 14 amino acids. V was pared by 4 bases and J by 5 bases, with 5 bases of the junction left unmatched. In nucleotides, the CDR3 is TGTGCCAGCAGTGGAGCCAGGGGGCAAGATACGCAGTATTTT. Residues: CASSGARGQDTQYF.

The CDR3 nucleotides are TGTGCCAGCAGTAGGACCAGACTAGCGACCGGGGAGCTGTTTTTT. It translates to CASSRTRLATGELFF. J is TRBJ2-2 and V is TRBV27, with 8 bases lining up with TRBD2. J gave up 5 bases and V 5 bases, and 7 bases lay outside the gene matches. CDR3 length: 15 residues. The germline V gene encodes CDR1 MNHEY and CDR2 SMNVEV (reference sequence).

In this sample, this clone turned up once. The rearrangement links TRBV5-1 to TRBJ2-5, with 11 bases identical to TRBD2. This CDR3 region has 17 residues. J was trimmed by 5 bases and V by 0 bases; bases with no gene match: 9. The germline V gene has CDR1 SGHRS and CDR2 YFSETQ. This chain's CDR3 is CASSLGPQASGRETQYF. CDR3 in DNA: TGCGCCAGCAGCTTGGGGCCGCAGGCTAGCGGGAGGGAGACCCAGTACTTC.

The chain employs TRBV5-1 and TRBJ2-1, with 12 bases matching TRBD2. J gave up 1 base and V 2 bases, and 7 bases lay outside the gene matches. CDR3 length: 18 residues. The germline gives CDR1 SGHRS, CDR2 YFSETQ. The CDR3 reads CASSLAASGRDSYNEQFF. The DNA of the CDR3 is TGCGCCAGCAGCTTAGCGGCTAGCGGGAGGGATTCCTACAATGAGCAGTTCTTC.

The rearrangement uses TRBV18 and TRBJ1-1; D is unclear. This CDR3 is 12 amino acids long. Germline CDR1 reads KGHSH; CDR2 reads LQKENI. Deletions cut 3 bases from V and 7 bases from J, with 9 bases between. The CDR3 DNA reads as TGTGCCAGCTCACCGGAGCGGTTTGAAGCTTTCTTT. Residues: CASSPERFEAFF.

The sample holds many counts of this clone. The rearrangement links TRBV29-1 to TRBJ1-2; tentative D call: TRBD1 (6 bases). The V gene lost 7 bases and the J gene lost 4 bases, with 10 bases spanning the gap. The CDR3 covers 11 residues. Germline-derived CDR1 and CDR2 are SQVTM and ANQGSEA. CDR3 sequence reads: CSDRAPYGYTF. The CDR3 bases are TGCAGCGACAGGGCTCCCTATGGCTACACCTTC. The variable domain in full, completed from reference TRBV29-1 and TRBJ1-2, reads SAVISQKPSRDICQRGTSLTIQCQVDSQVTMMFWYRQQPGQSLTLIATANQGSEATYESGFVIDKFPISRPNLTFSTLTVSNMSPEDSSIYLCSDRAPYGYTFGSGTRLTVV.

The rearrangement joins TRBV7-8 to TRBJ2-3; possibly TRBD2 for D (5 bases). The V gene's germline CDR1 is SGHVS and CDR2 FQNEAQ. The CDR3 extends over 16 amino acids. V lost 5 bases and J 5 bases, leaving 20 bases between the germline ends. The CDR3 loop reads CASSLLGLLNQDTQYF. The CDR3 nucleotides read TGTGCCAGCAGCCTCCTCGGACTCCTAAACCAAGATACGCAGTATTTT.

There are a few counts of this clone. The genes are TRBV27 and TRBJ2-2; TRBD2 aligns across 9 bases. Germline-derived CDR1 and CDR2 are MNHEY and SMNVEV (reference sequence). The length of the CDR3 is 14 residues. J lost 4 bases, V lost 7 bases, and 4 bases had no gene match. CDR3 in amino acids: CASTGGLATGELFF. The CDR3 bases are TGTGCCAGCACCGGGGGACTAGCCACCGGGGAGCTGTTTTTT.

The rearrangement joins TRBV7-2 to TRBJ1-5, with D perhaps TRBD1 (6 bases). Trimming took off 1 base at V and 7 bases at J, with 14 bases between the two ends. The CDR3 loop spans 15 amino acids. The germline CDR1 and CDR2 sequences are SGHTA and FQGNSA. The CDR3 region has the DNA TGTGCCAGCAGCTTAGTGGGGACATCCCAACAGCCCCAGCATTTT. Its translation: CASSLVGTSQQPQHF. Full variable domain (outside the CDR3, taken from reference TRBV7-2 and TRBJ1-5): GAGVSQSPSNKVTEKGKDVELRCDPISGHTALYWYRQSLGQGLEFLIYFQGNSAPDKSGLPSDRFSAERTGGSVSTLTIQRTQQEDSAVYLCASSLVGTSQQPQHFGDGTRLSIL.

This clone was counted a few times. This chain uses TRBV29-1 with TRBJ2-2, with D perhaps being TRBD1 or TRBD2 (5 bases each). The CDR3 is 14 amino acids. Trimming took off 4 bases at V and 0 bases at J, with 9 bases between the two ends. The germline CDR1 and CDR2 sequences are SQVTM and ANQGSEA. The CDR3 region has the DNA TGCAGCGTTGCCCGGGGCGCGAACACCGGGGAGCTGTTTTTT. Translated, it gives CSVARGANTGELFF.

The gene calls are TRBV27 and TRBJ2-1; 8 bases match TRBD1. From germline, CDR1 is MNHEY and CDR2 SMNVEV (reference sequence). Trimming removed 8 bases from V and 0 bases from J; junction bases left unmatched: 6. The CDR3 extends over 15 amino acids. CDR3 in DNA: TGTGCCAGCCTTGGGGGACAGGTCTCCTACAATGAGCAGTTCTTC. Protein product: CASLGGQVSYNEQFF.

This clone was recorded a few times. The CDR3 reads CSVDGGWNYGYTF. In DNA, the CDR3 is TGCAGCGTTGATGGGGGGTGGAACTATGGCTACACCTTC. J is TRBJ1-2 and V is TRBV29-1; perhaps TRBD1 as D (5 bases). The CDR3 covers 13 residues. With 3 bases removed from V and 2 bases from J, the gap between germline ends came to 10 bases. Germline assignment: CDR1 SQVTM and CDR2 ANQGSEA.

This clone was seen a few times. The same CDR3 can be traced to other DNA sequences in this sample. The V and J genes are TRBV30 and TRBJ2-3; 8 nucleotides align to TRBD1. The ends lost 5 bases at V and 0 bases at J; junction bases unmatched: 1. CDR1 is GTSNPN and CDR2 is SVGIG in the germline V gene (reference sequence). This CDR3 has 13 amino acids. CDR3: CAWGQGSTDTQYF. The DNA of the CDR3 is TGTGCCTGGGGACAGGGAAGCACAGATACGCAGTATTTT.